This entry concerns a single T cell receptor beta chain. The sample originates from a study of shared clonotypes between healthy human individuals. Profiled with immunoSEQ multiplex PCR; TCRdb holds only in-frame clones, not every one. Altogether 550,000 to 750,000 clones are present, roughly 94% being singletons, with the ten largest covering approximately 24%. The length of the CDR3 is 14 residues. V shed 3 bases and J 6 bases; nucleotides not matched to a gene: 3. Germline CDR1 reads SGHAT; CDR2 reads FQDESV (reference sequence). The naive CD8 population came from CD45RO-negative cells selected for CCR7, without terminally differentiated effector memory CD45RA+ cells.

Sequencing used naive CD8+ T cells sorted from blood. V and J are TRBV11-1 and TRBJ2-1; 9 positions match TRBD2. The sequence was collected from a man younger than 45 in good health. In nucleotides, the CDR3 is TGTGCCAGCAGCTTGGGACTAGCTGGCAATGAGCAGTTCTTC. It encodes CASSLGLAGNEQFF. Full variable domain (missing parts from reference TRBV11-1 and TRBJ2-1): EAEVAQSPRYKITEKSQAVAFWCDPISGHATLYWYRQILGQGPELLVQFQDESVVDDSQLPKDRFSAERLKGVDSTLKIQPAELGDSAMYLCASSLGLAGNEQFFGPGTRLTVL.